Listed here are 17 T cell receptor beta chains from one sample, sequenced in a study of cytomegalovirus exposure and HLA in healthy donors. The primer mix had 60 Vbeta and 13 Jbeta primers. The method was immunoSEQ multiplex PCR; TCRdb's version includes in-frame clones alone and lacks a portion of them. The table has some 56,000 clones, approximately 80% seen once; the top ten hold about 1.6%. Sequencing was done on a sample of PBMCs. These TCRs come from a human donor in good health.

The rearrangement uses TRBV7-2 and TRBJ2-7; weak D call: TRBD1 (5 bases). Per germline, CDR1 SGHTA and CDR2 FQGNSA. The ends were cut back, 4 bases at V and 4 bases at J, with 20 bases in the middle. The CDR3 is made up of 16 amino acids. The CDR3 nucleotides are TGTGCCAGCAGCTCCCGGTGGGCAGGGCGAGGATACGAGCAGTACTTC. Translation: CASSSRWAGRGYEQYF. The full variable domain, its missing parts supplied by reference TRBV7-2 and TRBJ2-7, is GAGVSQSPSNKVTEKGKDVELRCDPISGHTALYWYRQSLGQGLEFLIYFQGNSAPDKSGLPSDRFSAERTGGSVSTLTIQRTQQEDSAVYLCASSSRWAGRGYEQYFGPGTRLTVT.

The CDR3 loop is CASSAWDRNSPLHF. Written as DNA, the CDR3 is TGTGCCAGCTCCGCTTGGGACAGAAATTCACCCCTCCACTTT. The J gene is TRBJ1-6, the V gene TRBV18, with 7 bases lining up with TRBD1. The CDR3 runs 14 residues. Germline V gives CDR1 KGHSH, CDR2 LQKENI. The ends lost 6 bases at V and 7 bases at J; junction bases unmatched: 6.

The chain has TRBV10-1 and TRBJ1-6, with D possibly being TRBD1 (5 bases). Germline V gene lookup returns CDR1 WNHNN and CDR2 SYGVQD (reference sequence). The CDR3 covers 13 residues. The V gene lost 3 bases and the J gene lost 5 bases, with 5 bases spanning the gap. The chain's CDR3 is CASSEQDNSPLHF. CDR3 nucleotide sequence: TGCGCCAGCAGTGAACAGGATAATTCACCCCTCCACTTT.

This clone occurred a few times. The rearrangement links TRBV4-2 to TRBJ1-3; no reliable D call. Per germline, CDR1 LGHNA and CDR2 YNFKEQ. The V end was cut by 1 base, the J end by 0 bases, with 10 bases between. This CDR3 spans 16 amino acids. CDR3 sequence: CASSQGGWNSGNTIYF. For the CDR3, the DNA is TGTGCCAGCAGCCAAGGAGGTTGGAACTCTGGAAACACCATATATTTT.

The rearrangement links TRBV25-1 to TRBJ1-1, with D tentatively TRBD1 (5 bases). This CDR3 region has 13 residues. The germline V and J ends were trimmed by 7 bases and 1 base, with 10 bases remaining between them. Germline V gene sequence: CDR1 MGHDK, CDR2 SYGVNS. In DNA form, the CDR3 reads TGTGCCAGCAAAGGACAAACGAACACTGAAGCTTTCTTT. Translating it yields CASKGQTNTEAFF.

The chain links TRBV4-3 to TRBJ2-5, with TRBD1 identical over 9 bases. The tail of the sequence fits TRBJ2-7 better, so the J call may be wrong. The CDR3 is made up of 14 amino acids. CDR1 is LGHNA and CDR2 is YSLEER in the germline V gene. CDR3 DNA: TGCGCCAGCAGCCAAAGGACAGGGGCCTACGAGCAGTACTTC. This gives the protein CASSQRTGAYEQYF.

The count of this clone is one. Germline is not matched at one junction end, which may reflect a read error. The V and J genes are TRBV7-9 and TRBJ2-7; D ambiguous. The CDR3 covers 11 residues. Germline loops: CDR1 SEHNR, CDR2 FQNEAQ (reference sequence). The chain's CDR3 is CSSSFNYEQYF. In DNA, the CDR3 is TGTTCCAGCAGCTTCAATTACGAGCAGTACTTC.

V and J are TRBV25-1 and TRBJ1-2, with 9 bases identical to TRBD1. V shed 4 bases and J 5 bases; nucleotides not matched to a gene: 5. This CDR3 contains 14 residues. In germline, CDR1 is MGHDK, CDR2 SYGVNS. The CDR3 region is CASSGGTGMYGYTF. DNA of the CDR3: TGTGCCAGCAGTGGCGGGACAGGGATGTATGGCTACACCTTC.

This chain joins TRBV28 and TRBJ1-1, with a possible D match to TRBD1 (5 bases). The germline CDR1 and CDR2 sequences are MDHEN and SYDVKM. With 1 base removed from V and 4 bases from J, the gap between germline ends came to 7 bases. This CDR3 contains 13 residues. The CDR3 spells CASSLLGGTEAFF. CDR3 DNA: TGTGCCAGCAGTTTATTGGGGGGCACTGAAGCTTTCTTT.

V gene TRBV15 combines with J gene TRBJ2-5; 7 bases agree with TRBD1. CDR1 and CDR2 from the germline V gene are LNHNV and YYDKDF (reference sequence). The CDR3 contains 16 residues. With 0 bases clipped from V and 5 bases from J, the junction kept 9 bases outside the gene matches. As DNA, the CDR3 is TGTGCCACCAGCAGAGATAGGCAGGGGGTTCTTGAGACCCAGTACTTC. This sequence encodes CATSRDRQGVLETQYF.

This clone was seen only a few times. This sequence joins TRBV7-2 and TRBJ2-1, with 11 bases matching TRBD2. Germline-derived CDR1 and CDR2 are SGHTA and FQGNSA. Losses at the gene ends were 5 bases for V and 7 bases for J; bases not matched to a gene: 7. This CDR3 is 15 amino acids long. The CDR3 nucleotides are TGTGCCAGCAGCCCCCGACTAGCGGGAAGGAATGAGCAGTTCTTC. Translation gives CASSPRLAGRNEQFF.

CDR3 bases: TGTGCCAGTATCGGGACAGGGGGCGCGTATGGCTACACCTTC. This sequence encodes CASIGTGGAYGYTF. The chain combines TRBV19 with TRBJ1-2; 12 nucleotides agree with TRBD1. The CDR3 runs to 14 residues. From germline, CDR1 is LNHDA and CDR2 SQIVND (reference sequence). Unmatched junction bases numbered 5, after V lost 7 bases and J lost 5 bases.

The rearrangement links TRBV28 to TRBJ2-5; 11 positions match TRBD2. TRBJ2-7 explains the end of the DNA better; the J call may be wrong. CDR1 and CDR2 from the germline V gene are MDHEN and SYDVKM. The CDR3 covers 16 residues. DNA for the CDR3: TGTGCCAGCAGTGAAGGGACTAGCGGCTTACCCTACGAGCAGTACTTC. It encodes CASSEGTSGLPYEQYF.

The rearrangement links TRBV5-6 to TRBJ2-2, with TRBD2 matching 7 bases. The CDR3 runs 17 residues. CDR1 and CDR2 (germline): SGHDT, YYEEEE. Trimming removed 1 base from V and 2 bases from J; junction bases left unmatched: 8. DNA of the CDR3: TGTGCCAGCAGCTTGTTGCGTCTAGCGGATAACACCGGGGAGCTGTTTTTT. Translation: CASSLLRLADNTGELFF.

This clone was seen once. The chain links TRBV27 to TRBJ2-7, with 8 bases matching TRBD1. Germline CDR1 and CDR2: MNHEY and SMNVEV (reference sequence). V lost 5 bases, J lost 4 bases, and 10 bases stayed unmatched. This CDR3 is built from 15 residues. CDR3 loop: CASSHVGTGRYEQYF. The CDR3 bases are TGTGCCAGCAGTCACGTTGGGACAGGACGGTACGAGCAGTACTTC.

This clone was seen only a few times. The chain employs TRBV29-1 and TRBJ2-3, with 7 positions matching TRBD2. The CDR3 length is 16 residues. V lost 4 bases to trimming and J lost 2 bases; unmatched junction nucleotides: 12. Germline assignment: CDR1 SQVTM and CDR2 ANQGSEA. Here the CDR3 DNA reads TGCAGCGTTGGTGGCTCTAGCGGATTTTACACAGATACGCAGTATTTT. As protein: CSVGGSSGFYTDTQYF.

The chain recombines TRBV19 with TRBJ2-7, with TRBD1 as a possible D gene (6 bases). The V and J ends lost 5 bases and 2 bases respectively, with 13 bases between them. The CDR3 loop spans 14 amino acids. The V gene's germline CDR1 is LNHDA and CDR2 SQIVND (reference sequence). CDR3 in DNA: TGTGCCAGTAGTGTAGGACAGACCCCCTACGAGCAGTACTTC. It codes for CASSVGQTPYEQYF. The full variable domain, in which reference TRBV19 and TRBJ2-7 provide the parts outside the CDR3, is DGGITQSPKYLFRKEGQNVTLSCEQNLNHDAMYWYRQDPGQGLRLIYYSQIVNDFQKGDIAEGYSVSREKKESFPLTVTSAQKNPTAFYLCASSVGQTPYEQYFGPGTRLTVT.